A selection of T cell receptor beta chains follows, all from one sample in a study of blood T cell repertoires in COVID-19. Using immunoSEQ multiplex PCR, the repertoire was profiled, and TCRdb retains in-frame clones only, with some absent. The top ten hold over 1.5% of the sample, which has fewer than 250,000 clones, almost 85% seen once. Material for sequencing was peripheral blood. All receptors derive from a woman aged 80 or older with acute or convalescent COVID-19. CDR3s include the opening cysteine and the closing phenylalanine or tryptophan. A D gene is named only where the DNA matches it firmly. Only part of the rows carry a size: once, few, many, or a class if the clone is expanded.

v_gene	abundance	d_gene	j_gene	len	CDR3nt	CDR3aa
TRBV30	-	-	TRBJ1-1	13	TGTGCCTGGCGGAACAGGGCGGGCACTGAAGCTTTCTTT	CAWRNRAGTEAFF
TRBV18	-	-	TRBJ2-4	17	TGTGCCAGCTCACCTCCGGGACTTCCTATAGCCAAAAACATTCAGTACTTC	CASSPPGLPIAKNIQYF
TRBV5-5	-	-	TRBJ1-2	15	TGTGCCAGCAGCTTGTATCCGGCAGGGGACTATGGCTACACCTTC	CASSLYPAGDYGYTF
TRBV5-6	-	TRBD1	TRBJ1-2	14	TGTGCCAGCACCGAAGGGGACAGGGACTATGGCTACACCTTC	CASTEGDRDYGYTF
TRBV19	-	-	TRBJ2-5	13	TGTGCCAGTAGTTTCGGACAGAAAGAGACCCAGTACTTC	CASSFGQKETQYF
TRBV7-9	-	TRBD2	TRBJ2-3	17	TGTGCCAGCAGCTTAGCGGAGGTAGCGGGGGCCCGGGATACGCAGTATTTT	CASSLAEVAGARDTQYF
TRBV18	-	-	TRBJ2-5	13	TGTGCCAGCTCATACGGACAGCAAGAGACCCAGTACTTC	CASSYGQQETQYF
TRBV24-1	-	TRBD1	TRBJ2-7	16	TGTGCCACCAGTGATAAGGGACAGGGTTTTAAGGACGAGCAGTACTTC	CATSDKGQGFKDEQYF
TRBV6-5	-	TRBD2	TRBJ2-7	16	TGTGCCAGCAGTTCCCGGACTAGCGGGAGGTTCTACGAGCAGTACTTC	CASSSRTSGRFYEQYF
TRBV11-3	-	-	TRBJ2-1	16	TGTGCCAGCAGCTCGGGGGATAGGTATCGCGACAATGAGCAGTTCTTC	CASSSGDRYRDNEQFF
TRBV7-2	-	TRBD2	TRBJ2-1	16	TGTGCCAGCAGCTTAATTAGCGGGGGGGTCTACAATGAGCAGTTCTTC	CASSLISGGVYNEQFF
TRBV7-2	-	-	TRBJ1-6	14	TGTGCCAGCAGCCTAAGCCGACAGTCCATACCCCTCCACTTT	CASSLSRQSIPLHF
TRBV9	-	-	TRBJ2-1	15	TGTGCCAGCAGCGTGGGGCTAGACGGATTTAATGAGCAGTTCTTC	CASSVGLDGFNEQFF
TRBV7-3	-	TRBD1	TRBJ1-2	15	TGTGCCAGCAGCCCTGGGACAGGGGCCGCTTATGGCTACACCTTC	CASSPGTGAAYGYTF
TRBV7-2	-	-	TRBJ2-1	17	TGTGCCAGCAGCTTAGGTGTACAGGGTGGAGGAAAGAGTGAGCAGTTCTTC	CASSLGVQGGGKSEQFF
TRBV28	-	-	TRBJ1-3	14	TGTGCCAGCAGTTTCAGGGGCTTTGGAAACACCATATATTTT	CASSFRGFGNTIYF
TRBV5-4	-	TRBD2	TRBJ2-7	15	TGTGCCAGCAGCTGGGGGACTAGCGGTTCGTACGAGCAGTACTTC	CASSWGTSGSYEQYF
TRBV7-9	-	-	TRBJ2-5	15	TGTGCCAGCAGCTTAGTTCCCCGAACAGGGGAGACCCAGTACTTC	CASSLVPRTGETQYF
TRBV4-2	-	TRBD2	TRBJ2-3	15	TGTGCCAGCAGCCCTAGCGGGAGCGAGACAGATACGCAGTATTTT	CASSPSGSETDTQYF
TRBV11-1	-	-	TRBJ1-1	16	TGTGCCAGCAGCTTAGGTCTTGGACAGCCGAACACTGAAGCTTTCTTT	CASSLGLGQPNTEAFF
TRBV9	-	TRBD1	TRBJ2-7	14	TGTGCCAGCAGCGTAGGGCAGGGGGCGCGTGAGCAGTACTTC	CASSVGQGAREQYF
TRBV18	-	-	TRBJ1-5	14	TGTGCCAGCTCATCTTCGCTCCTAAATCAGCCCCAGCATTTT	CASSSSLLNQPQHF
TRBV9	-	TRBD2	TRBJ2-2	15	TGTGCCAGCAGCTCCCCGGGACTAGCGGCCGGGGAGCTGTTTTTT	CASSSPGLAAGELFF
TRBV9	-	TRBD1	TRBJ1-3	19	TGTGCCAGCAGCGCCGGGCGGGACAGGGGAATAACCTCTGGAAACACCATATATTTT	CASSAGRDRGITSGNTIYF
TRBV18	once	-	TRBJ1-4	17	TGTGCCAGCTCACCAGGCTTCCAGGGATCGTTTGGGGAAAAACTGTTTTTT	CASSPGFQGSFGEKLFF
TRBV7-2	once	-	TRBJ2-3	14	TGTGCCAGCAGCTTTTTAGCGATAGGAGATACGCAGTATTTT	CASSFLAIGDTQYF
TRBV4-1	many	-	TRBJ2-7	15	TGCGCCAGCAGCCAAGTGTATGGTCAGGGGTACGAGCAGTACTTC	CASSQVYGQGYEQYF
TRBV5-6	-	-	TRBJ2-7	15	TGTGCCAGCAGCTTACTGGGGAGAGGGAGGCTCGAGCAGTACTTC	CASSLLGRGRLEQYF
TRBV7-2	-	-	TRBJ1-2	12	TGTGCCAGCAGCCCCTCCGGGAAAGGCTACACCTTC	CASSPSGKGYTF
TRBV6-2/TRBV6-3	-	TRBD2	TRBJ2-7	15	TGTGCCAGCAGTTTCCGCCGGCTAGCGGTGCAGGAGCAGTACTTC	CASSFRRLAVQEQYF
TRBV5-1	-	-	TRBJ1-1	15	TGCGCCAGCAGCCCACGGGGGGGTGACAACACTGAAGCTTTCTTT	CASSPRGGDNTEAFF
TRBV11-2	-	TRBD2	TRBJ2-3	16	TGTGCCAGCAGCCAACAAAGCGGGGGGGCCACAGATACGCAGTATTTT	CASSQQSGGATDTQYF
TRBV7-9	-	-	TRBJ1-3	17	TGTGCCAGCAACTCCCTAGGGGCGGTTACCTCTGGAAACACCATATATTTT	CASNSLGAVTSGNTIYF
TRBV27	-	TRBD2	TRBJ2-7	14	TGTGCCAGCAGTTTTAGCGGGGCTATGGACGAGCAGTACTTC	CASSFSGAMDEQYF
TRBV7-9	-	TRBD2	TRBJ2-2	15	TGTGCCAGCAGCTTCGGACTAGCGGGGAACGGGGAGCTGTTTTTT	CASSFGLAGNGELFF
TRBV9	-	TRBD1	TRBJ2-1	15	TGTGCCAGCAGCGTCCGACAGGGGGCAAACAATGAGCAGTTCTTC	CASSVRQGANNEQFF
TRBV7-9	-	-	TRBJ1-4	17	TGTGCCAGCAGCTTTCTTGGGGGGTTGGACTCTAATGAAAAACTGTTTTTT	CASSFLGGLDSNEKLFF
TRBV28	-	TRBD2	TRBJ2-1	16	TGTGCCAGCAGCTCTAGCGGGAGGATCCCTCACAATGAGCAGTTCTTC	CASSSSGRIPHNEQFF
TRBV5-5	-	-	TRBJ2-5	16	TGTGCCAGCAGCCTCGGGACACTACCGGGCCAAGAGACCCAGTACTTC	CASSLGTLPGQETQYF
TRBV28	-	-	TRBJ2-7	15	TGTGCCAGCAGTTTCGGTAGGAGAGGATCATACGAGCAGTACTTC	CASSFGRRGSYEQYF
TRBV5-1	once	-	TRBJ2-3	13	TGCGCCAGCCGCCGGGATGCGGGAGATACGCAGTATTTT	CASRRDAGDTQYF
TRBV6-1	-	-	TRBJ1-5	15	TGTGCCAGCAGTGAAGCCAGGGGAGACAATCAGCCCCAGCATTTT	CASSEARGDNQPQHF
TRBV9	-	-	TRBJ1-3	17	TGTGCCAGCAGCGGGGGGCAGCGCTCGAGCTCTGGAAACACCATATATTTT	CASSGGQRSSSGNTIYF
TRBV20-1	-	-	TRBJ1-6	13	TGCAGTGCTAGTATAGAGGAGGATTCACCCCTCCACTTT	CSASIEEDSPLHF
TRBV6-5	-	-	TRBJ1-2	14	TGTGCCAGTTACCCCGGGGGAGGTAACTATGGCTACACCTTC	CASYPGGGNYGYTF
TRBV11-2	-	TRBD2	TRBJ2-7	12	TGTGCCAGCCGAGGCGGGAGCTACGAGCAGTACTTC	CASRGGSYEQYF
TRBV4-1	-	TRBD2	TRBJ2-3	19	TGCGCCAGCAGCCAAAGCGTGGCCACGACTAGCGGGGTCGTAGATACGCAGTATTTT	CASSQSVATTSGVVDTQYF
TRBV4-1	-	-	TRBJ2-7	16	TGCGCCAGCAGCCAAGACGATGACAGGGCGGGATACGAGCAGTACTTC	CASSQDDDRAGYEQYF
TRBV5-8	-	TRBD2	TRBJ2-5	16	TGTGCCAGCAGCTTGGCTAGCGGGAGGGCCGGGGAGACCCAGTACTTC	CASSLASGRAGETQYF
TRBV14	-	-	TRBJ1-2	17	TGTGCCAGCAGCCAATTACCCGGGACAAGTGGCGTGAGGGGCTATACCTTC	CASSQLPGTSGVRGYTF
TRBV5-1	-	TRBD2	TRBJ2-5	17	TGCGCCAGCAGCTCTATTTTAGCGGGAGGGGGCCAAGAGACCCAGTACTTC	CASSSILAGGGQETQYF
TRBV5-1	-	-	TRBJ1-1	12	TGCGCCAGCAGCGCGGGGAACACTGAAGCTTTCTTT	CASSAGNTEAFF
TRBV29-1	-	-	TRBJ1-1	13	TGCAGCGTTCAAGGGCAGGGTTATTTTGAAGCTTTCTTT	CSVQGQGYFEAFF
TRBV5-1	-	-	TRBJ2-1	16	TGCGCCAGCAGCTTGGACGGGGGATCATCCTACAATGAGCAGTTCTTC	CASSLDGGSSYNEQFF